This T cell receptor beta chain was identified during a study of blood T cell repertoires in COVID-19. The repertoire was sequenced with immunoSEQ multiplex PCR; TCRdb's copy has only in-frame clones and lacks some. The table includes hundreds of thousands of clones, roughly nine tenths detected once. Germline V CDR1 and CDR2: SGHDT, YYEEEE. After removal of 4 bases from V and 5 bases from J, the junction contained 10 bases not matched to a gene. The CDR3 contains 15 residues. There are a few counts of this clone. The TCR comes from a man between 18 and 35 years old who had recovered from COVID-19. This chain joins TRBV5-6 and TRBJ2-7, with 9 bases that match TRBD1. The sequencing input was PBMCs or T cells enriched from blood (not recorded which). The CDR3 DNA reads as TGTGCCAGCAGCCTTGGCCGGGACAGGGTAAACGAGCAGTACTTC. Translation gives CASSLGRDRVNEQYF. Drawing the rest from reference TRBV5-6 and TRBJ2-7, the complete variable domain is DAGVTQSPTHLIKTRGQQVTLRCSPKSGHDTVSWYQQALGQGPQFIFQYYEEEERQRGNFPDRFSGHQFPNYSSELNVNALLLGDSALYLCASSLGRDRVNEQYFGPGTRLTVT.